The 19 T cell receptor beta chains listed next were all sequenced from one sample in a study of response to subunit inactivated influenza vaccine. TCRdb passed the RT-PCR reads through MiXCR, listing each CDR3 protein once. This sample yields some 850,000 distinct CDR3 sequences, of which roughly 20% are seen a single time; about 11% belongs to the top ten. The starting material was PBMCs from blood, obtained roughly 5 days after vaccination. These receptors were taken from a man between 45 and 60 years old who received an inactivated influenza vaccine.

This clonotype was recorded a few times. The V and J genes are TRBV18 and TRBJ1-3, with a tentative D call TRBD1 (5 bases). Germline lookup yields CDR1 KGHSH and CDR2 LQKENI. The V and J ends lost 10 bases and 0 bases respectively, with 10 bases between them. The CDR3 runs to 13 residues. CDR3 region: CATETDSGNTIYF. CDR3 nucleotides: TGTGCCACCGAGACAGACTCTGGAAACACCATATATTTT.

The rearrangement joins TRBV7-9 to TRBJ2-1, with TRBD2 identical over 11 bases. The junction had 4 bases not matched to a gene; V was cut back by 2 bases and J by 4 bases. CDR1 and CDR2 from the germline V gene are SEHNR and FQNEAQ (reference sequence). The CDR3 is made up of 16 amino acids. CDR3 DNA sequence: TGTGCCAGCAGCTTACGGGCTAGCGGGGGGTACAATGAGCAGTTCTTC. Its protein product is CASSLRASGGYNEQFF. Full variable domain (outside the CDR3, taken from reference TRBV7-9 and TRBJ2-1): DTGVSQNPRHKITKRGQNVTFRCDPISEHNRLYWYRQTLGQGPEFLTYFQNEAQLEKSRLLSDRFSAERPKGSFSTLEIQRTEQGDSAMYLCASSLRASGGYNEQFFGPGTRLTVL.

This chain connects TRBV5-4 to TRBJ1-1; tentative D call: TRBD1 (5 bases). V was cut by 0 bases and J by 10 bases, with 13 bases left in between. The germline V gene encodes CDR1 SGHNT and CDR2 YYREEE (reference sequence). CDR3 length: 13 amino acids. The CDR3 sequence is CASSLAGNTLAFF. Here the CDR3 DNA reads TGTGCCAGCAGCTTGGCAGGGAACACCTTAGCTTTCTTT. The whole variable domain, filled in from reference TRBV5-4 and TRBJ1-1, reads ETGVTQSPTHLIKTRGQQVTLRCSSQSGHNTVSWYQQALGQGPQFIFQYYREEENGRGNFPPRFSGLQFPNYSSELNVNALELDDSALYLCASSLAGNTLAFFGQGTRLTVV.

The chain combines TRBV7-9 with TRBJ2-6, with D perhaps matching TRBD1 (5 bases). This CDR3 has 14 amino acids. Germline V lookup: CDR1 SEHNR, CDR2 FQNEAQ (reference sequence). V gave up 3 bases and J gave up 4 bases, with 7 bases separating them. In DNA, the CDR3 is TGTGCCAGCAGCTTCCAGGGAGGGGCCAACGTCCTGACTTTC. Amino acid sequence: CASSFQGGANVLTF.

The CDR3 spells CSVGGGIAYGYTF. DNA for the CDR3: TGCAGCGTGGGCGGGGGGATCGCCTATGGCTACACCTTC. The rearrangement uses TRBV29-1 and TRBJ1-2, with D perhaps matching TRBD1 (5 bases). Germline-derived CDR1 and CDR2 are SQVTM and ANQGSEA. V lost 6 bases, J lost 4 bases, and 15 bases lay in between. The CDR3 extends over 13 amino acids.

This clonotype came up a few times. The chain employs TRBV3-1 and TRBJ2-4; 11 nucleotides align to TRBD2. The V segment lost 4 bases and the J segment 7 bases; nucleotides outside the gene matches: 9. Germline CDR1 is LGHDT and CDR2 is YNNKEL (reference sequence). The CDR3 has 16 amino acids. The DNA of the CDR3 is TGTGCCAGCAGCCCCATTAGCGGGGGGGCCGGGAACATTCAGTACTTC. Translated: CASSPISGGAGNIQYF.

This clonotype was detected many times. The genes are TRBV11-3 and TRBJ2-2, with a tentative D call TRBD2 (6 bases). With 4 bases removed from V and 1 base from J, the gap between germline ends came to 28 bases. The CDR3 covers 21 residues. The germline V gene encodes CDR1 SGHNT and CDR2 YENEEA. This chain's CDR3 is CASSSDPGLSRDGMNTGELFF. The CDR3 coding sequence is TGTGCCAGCAGCTCCGACCCCGGACTATCCCGAGACGGAATGAACACCGGGGAGCTGTTTTTT.

The chain's CDR3 is CASSVPKTGGAYEQYF. The DNA for the CDR3 is TGTGCCAGCAGTGTACCCAAAACAGGGGGTGCCTACGAGCAGTACTTC. The rearrangement uses TRBV12-3 or TRBV12-4 and TRBJ2-7; 8 bases align to TRBD1. The CDR3 extends over 16 amino acids. V shed 5 bases, J shed 2 bases, and the junction held 11 bases outside the gene matches.

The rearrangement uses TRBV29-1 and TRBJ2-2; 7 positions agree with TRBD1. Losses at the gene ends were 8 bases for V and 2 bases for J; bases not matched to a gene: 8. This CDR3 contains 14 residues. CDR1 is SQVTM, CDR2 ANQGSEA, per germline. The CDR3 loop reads CSILRQGNTGELFF. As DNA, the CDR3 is TGCAGCATTCTAAGACAGGGAAACACCGGGGAGCTGTTTTTT.

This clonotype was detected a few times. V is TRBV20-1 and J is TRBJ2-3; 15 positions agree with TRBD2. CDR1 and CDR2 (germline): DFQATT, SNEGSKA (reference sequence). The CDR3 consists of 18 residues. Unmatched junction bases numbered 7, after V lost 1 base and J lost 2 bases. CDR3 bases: TGCAGTGCTAGAGGGGGCGGGACTAGCGGGAGGACCACAGATACGCAGTATTTT. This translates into CSARGGGTSGRTTDTQYF.

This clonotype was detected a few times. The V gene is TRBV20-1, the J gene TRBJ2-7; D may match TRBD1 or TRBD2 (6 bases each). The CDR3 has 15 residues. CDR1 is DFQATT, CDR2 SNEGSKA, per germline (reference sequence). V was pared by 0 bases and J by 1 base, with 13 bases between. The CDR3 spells CSARDRGGPSYEQYF. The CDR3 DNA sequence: TGCAGTGCTAGAGATAGAGGGGGGCCTTCCTACGAGCAGTACTTC.

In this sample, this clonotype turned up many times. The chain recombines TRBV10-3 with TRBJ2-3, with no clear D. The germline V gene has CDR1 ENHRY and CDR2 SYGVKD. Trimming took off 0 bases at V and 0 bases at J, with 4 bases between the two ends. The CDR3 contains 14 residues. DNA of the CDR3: TGTGCCATCAGTGAGTCGAATAGCACAGATACGCAGTATTTT. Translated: CAISESNSTDTQYF.

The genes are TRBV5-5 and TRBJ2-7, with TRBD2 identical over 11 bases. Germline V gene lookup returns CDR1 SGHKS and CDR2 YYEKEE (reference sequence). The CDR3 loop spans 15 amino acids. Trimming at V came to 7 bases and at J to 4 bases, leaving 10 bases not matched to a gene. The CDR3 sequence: CASGSSLAGGYEQYF. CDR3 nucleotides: TGTGCCAGCGGCTCGAGCCTAGCGGGAGGTTACGAGCAGTACTTC.

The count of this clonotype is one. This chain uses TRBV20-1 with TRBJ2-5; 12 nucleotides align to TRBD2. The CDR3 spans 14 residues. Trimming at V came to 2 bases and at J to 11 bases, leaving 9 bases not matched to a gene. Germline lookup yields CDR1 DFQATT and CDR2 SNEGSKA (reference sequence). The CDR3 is CSARRTSGEVLQYF. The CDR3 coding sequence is TGCAGTGCTAGAAGGACTAGCGGGGAAGTTTTGCAGTACTTC.

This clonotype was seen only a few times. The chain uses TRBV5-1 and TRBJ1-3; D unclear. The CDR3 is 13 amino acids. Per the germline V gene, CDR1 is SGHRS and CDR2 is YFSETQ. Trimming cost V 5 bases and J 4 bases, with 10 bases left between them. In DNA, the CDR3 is TGCGCCAGCAGGCCGGTTGGGGGAAACACCATATATTTT. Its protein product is CASRPVGGNTIYF.

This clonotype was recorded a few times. CDR3 in DNA: TGTGCCAGCAGTTCGACGACGGAATCTGGAAACACCATATATTTT. Translation gives CASSSTTESGNTIYF. The chain uses TRBV6-2 or TRBV6-3 and TRBJ1-3, with unresolved D. V was pared by 4 bases and J by 1 base, with 11 bases between. The CDR3 covers 15 residues. The germline CDR1 and CDR2 sequences are MNHEY and SVGEGT.

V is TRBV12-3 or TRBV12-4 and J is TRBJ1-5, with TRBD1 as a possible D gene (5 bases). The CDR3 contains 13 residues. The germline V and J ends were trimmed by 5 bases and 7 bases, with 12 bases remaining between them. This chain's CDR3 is CASSTGFRQPQHF. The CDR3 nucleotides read TGTGCCAGCAGTACAGGTTTCAGGCAGCCCCAGCATTTT.

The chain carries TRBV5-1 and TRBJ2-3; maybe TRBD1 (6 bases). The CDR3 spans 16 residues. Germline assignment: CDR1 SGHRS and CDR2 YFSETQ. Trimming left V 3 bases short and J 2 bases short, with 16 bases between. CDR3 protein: CASSSKPGHLTDTQYF. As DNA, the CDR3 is TGCGCCAGCAGCTCGAAACCGGGACACCTCACAGATACGCAGTATTTT.

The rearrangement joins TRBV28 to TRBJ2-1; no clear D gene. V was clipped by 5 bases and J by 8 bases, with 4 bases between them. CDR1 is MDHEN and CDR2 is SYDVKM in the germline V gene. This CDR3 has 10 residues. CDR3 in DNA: TGTGCCAGCAGTCACTATGAGCAGTTCTTC. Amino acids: CASSHYEQFF.